This passage covers 4 T cell receptor beta chains from one sample sequenced in a study of T cell repertoires in cytomegalovirus infection. These TCRs' antigens remain unknown. TCRdb ran MiXCR on the reads and lists one entry per CDR3 protein. Of approximately 390,000 distinct CDR3 sequences listed, around a third were seen once; the top ten hold about 13%. The starting material was cultured PBMCs, obtained from culture after CMV antigen stimulation. The origin of the receptors is a human donor in good health (CMV status not recorded). Some clones in this sample may be carry-over from other donors' samples.

This clonotype has just one count. This chain uses TRBV19 with TRBJ2-1; weak D call: TRBD2 (5 bases). Deletions cut 3 bases from V and 7 bases from J, with 19 bases between. Germline CDR1 and CDR2: LNHDA and SQIVND (reference sequence). This CDR3 contains 16 residues. CDR3 nucleotide sequence: TGTGCCAGTAGTATCCAACCACGGGGTCCTCGGAATGAGCAGTTCTTC. Amino acids: CASSIQPRGPRNEQFF. The full variable domain, its missing parts supplied by reference TRBV19 and TRBJ2-1, is DGGITQSPKYLFRKEGQNVTLSCEQNLNHDAMYWYRQDPGQGLRLIYYSQIVNDFQKGDIAEGYSVSREKKESFPLTVTSAQKNPTAFYLCASSIQPRGPRNEQFFGPGTRLTVL.

In its sample, this clonotype was seen a few times. One junction end does not reproduce the germline sequence, and a read error may be involved. V is TRBV28 and J is TRBJ1-6; TRBD1 is a possible D gene (6 bases). The CDR3 runs to 12 residues. Germline V CDR1 and CDR2: MDHEN, SYDVKM. This chain's CDR3 is CASSSGGSLLDF. The CDR3 DNA follows: TGTGCCAGCAGTTCGGGGGGCTCCCTCCTTGACTTT.

There are many counts of this clonotype. The chain is built from TRBV27 and TRBJ1-1; 7 nucleotides agree with TRBD1. Germline CDR1 reads MNHEY; CDR2 reads SMNVEV (reference sequence). This CDR3 comprises 14 residues. Germline trimming cut 5 bases from V and 5 bases from J; bases unmatched to any gene: 8. As DNA, the CDR3 is TGTGCCAGCAGTCGGACAGGCGGGGGTACTGAAGCTTTCTTT. This codes for CASSRTGGGTEAFF.

The rearrangement links TRBV15 to TRBJ2-3, with a tentative D call TRBD2 (5 bases). The CDR3 has 15 amino acids. Trimming removed 1 base at V and 3 bases at J, with 11 bases between. Germline-derived CDR1 and CDR2 are LNHNV and YYDKDF (reference sequence). The DNA for the CDR3 is TGTGCCACCAGCAGAGGTTCTAGCATAACAGATACGCAGTATTTT. Its protein is CATSRGSSITDTQYF.